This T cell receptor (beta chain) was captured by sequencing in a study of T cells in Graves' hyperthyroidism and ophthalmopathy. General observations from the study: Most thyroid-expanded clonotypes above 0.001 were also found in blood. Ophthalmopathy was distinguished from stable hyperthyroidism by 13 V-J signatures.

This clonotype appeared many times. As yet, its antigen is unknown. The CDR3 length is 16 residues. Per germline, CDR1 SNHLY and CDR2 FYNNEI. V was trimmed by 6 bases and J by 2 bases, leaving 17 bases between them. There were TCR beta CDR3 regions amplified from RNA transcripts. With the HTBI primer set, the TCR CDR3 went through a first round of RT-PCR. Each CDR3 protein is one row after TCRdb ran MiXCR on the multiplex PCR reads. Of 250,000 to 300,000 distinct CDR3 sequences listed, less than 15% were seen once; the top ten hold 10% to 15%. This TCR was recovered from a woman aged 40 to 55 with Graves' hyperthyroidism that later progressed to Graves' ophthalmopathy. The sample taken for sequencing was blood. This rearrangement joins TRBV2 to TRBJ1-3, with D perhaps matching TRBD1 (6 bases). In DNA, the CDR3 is TGTGCCAGCAGAAATGGGGGCGCGGGGGCTGGAAACACCATATATTTT. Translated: CASRNGGAGAGNTIYF. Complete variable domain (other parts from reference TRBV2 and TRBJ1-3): EPEVTQTPSHQVTQMGQEVILRCVPISNHLYFYWYRQILGQKVEFLVSFYNNEISEKSEIFDDQFSVERPDGSNFTLKIRSTKLEDSAMYFCASRNGGAGAGNTIYFGEGSWLTVV.